This TCR beta chain originates from a study of beta chain features in type 1 diabetes. The study, taken as a whole, reports: Significant though moderate, a shortening of TCRB CDR3s appeared in all four CD4+ subsets of Type 1 diabetes patients. Because the template was cDNA, high-expressing cells might be over-represented.

This clone has more than one count but fewer than ten. Antigen specificity is unknown. As every portion of the isolated RNA was reverse transcribed, the sequencing read expressed TCRB transcripts. Reads from naive, central memory and regulatory T cell samples averaged about 3.57 million. TCRdb keeps only in-frame clones here, not all; method: immunoSEQ multiplex PCR. The table records roughly 180,000 clones, 6.5% to 8.5% of them present only once. V lost 0 bases and J 3 bases, leaving 14 bases between the germline ends. Germline values: CDR1 SGDLS, CDR2 YYNGEE. CDR3 length equals 16 residues. The sample consisted of central memory CD4+ T cells from blood. The chain uses TRBV9 and TRBJ2-3; D is possibly TRBD1 (5 bases). This sequence was found in a man aged 18 to 35 with type 1 diabetes. The CDR3 DNA reads TGTGCCAGCAGCGTAGATGCTGCGTACAGGACAGATACGCAGTATTTT. It translates to CASSVDAAYRTDTQYF.